One sample yielded the 3 T cell receptor beta chains listed below, sequenced in a study of blood T cell repertoires in COVID-19. Clones were sequenced by immunoSEQ multiplex PCR, and TCRdb holds only the in-frame ones, with some missing. The sample lists about 310,000 clones, around 90% occurring once. The specimen was peripheral blood. The receptors shown here come from a man aged 18 to 29 with active or convalescent COVID-19.

This chain connects TRBV4-3 to TRBJ2-7; a weak D match, TRBD1 (6 bases). The CDR3 is made up of 15 amino acids. Trimming shortened V by 1 base and J by 2 bases, and 12 bases separated the two germline ends. Germline assignment: CDR1 LGHNA and CDR2 YSLEER. The CDR3 region has the DNA TGCGCCAGCAGCCAAGGGGGGACAAGTGCCTACGAGCAGTACTTC. Translated: CASSQGGTSAYEQYF.

J is TRBJ2-2 and V is TRBV28, with D possibly being TRBD1 (6 bases). The CDR3 is 15 amino acids. The V gene's germline CDR1 is MDHEN and CDR2 SYDVKM. Trimming stripped 6 bases from V and 1 base from J, with 12 bases between. The CDR3 sequence is CASRTPGQNTGELFF. As DNA, the CDR3 is TGTGCCAGCAGGACACCGGGACAGAACACCGGGGAGCTGTTTTTT.

The V and J genes are TRBV12-3 or TRBV12-4 and TRBJ2-3, with D maybe TRBD1 (6 bases). The CDR3 is 13 residues long. The V end lost 10 bases, the J end lost 0 bases, and 11 bases lay between the germline ends. CDR3 bases: TGTGCCAACTCACAGGGAAGCACAGATACGCAGTATTTT. It translates to CANSQGSTDTQYF.